One T cell receptor beta chain is described in this entry. Its specificity is unknown. The table came from immunoSEQ multiplex PCR; TCRdb's copy has only in-frame clones and leaves some out. Of roughly 180,000 clones in the sample, approximately 90% were seen once. Investigators merged groups given second doses at roughly 4 or roughly 12 weeks. This specimen comes from a study of T cell responses to AZD1222 COVID-19 vaccine. Overall study findings and caveats: Among spike-specific TCRs, nearly half reportedly target unmutated variant regions. Repertoires were sampled only after the peak T cell response.

Trimming at V came to 4 bases and at J to 0 bases, leaving 6 bases not matched to a gene. CDR3 length equals 16 residues. Germline V lookup: CDR1 KGHSH, CDR2 LQKENI. Sequences were derived from peripheral blood, sampled 28 days after the second AZD1222 dose. This chain uses TRBV18 with TRBJ1-3; 7 bases line up with TRBD1. This sequence originates from an adult who received the AZD1222 COVID-19 vaccine. The CDR3 DNA reads TGTGCCAGCTCACTCGCCGGGACAGACTCTGGAAACACCATATATTTT. This codes for CASSLAGTDSGNTIYF.